This TCR beta chain was sequenced during a study of monozygotic twins with cystic fibrosis. The V gene lost 5 bases and the J gene lost 4 bases, with 8 bases spanning the gap. There are 12 residues in the CDR3. Germline CDR1 and CDR2: SGHTA and FQGNSA. Whole-study findings and limits: Monozygotic CF twins shared more identical nucleotide clonotypes than unrelated patients. J usage was most co-twin-similar in 8 of 16 pairs, V in 13. Shared CDR3 numbers were not associated with age, concordance or severity.

Profiled with immunoSEQ multiplex PCR; TCRdb holds only in-frame clones, not every one. The sample lists tens of thousands of clones; over 95% were seen once. A remark on this clone: Antigen specificity is unknown.

The sequenced sample consisted of blood. This chain uses TRBV7-2 with TRBJ1-2, with TRBD1 as a possible D gene (5 bases). This receptor was taken from a girl between 5 and 17 years old with cystic fibrosis. DNA for the CDR3: TGTGCCAGCAGCAGGGACTTCTATGGCTACACCTTC. Its protein product is CASSRDFYGYTF.